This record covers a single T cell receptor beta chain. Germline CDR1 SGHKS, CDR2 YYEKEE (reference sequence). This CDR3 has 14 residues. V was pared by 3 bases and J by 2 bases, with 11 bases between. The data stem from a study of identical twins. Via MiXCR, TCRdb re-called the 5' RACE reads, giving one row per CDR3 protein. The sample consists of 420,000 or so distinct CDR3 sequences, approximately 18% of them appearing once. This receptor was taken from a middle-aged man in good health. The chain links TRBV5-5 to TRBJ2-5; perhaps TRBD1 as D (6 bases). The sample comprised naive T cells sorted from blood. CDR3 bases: TGTGCCAGCAGCTCAGGGACACCGCAAGAGACCCAGTACTTC. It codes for CASSSGTPQETQYF.